The 25 T cell receptor beta chains given below trace back to one sample, sequenced in a study of vaccination and CD4 T cells after COVID-19. Their cognate antigens are unknown. Sequenced with the Oncomine TCR Beta short-read assay was DNA taken from cultured CD4+ T cells. MiXCR was run by TCRdb on the PCR reads, yielding one entry per CDR3 protein. The table has around 19,000 distinct CDR3 sequences, 40% to 50% seen once; the top ten hold approximately 6.7%. As for treatment: roughly 10-day PBMC culture with coronavirus spike peptide pools or control peptides (ViraFEST assay). The source material was CD4+ T cells from blood, cultured in vitro, sampled before SARS-CoV-2 vaccination. Source of these receptors: a human donor who had recovered from COVID-19.

This clonotype was counted between two and nine times. The chain recombines TRBV19 with TRBJ2-7; TRBD1 aligns across 8 bases. The J segment lost 6 bases and the V segment lost 4 bases, leaving 5 bases of the junction unmatched. This CDR3 has 13 amino acids. Looked up from germline, CDR1 is LNHDA and CDR2 is SQIVND (reference sequence). Here the CDR3 reads CASSRQGSSEQYF. Here the CDR3 DNA reads TGTGCCAGTAGTAGACAGGGGTCGAGCGAGCAGTACTTC.

V is TRBV6-2 or TRBV6-3 and J is TRBJ1-5, with D maybe TRBD1 (5 bases). This CDR3 region has 14 residues. Germline values: CDR1 MNHEY, CDR2 SVGEGT. Trimming pared 0 bases from V and 6 bases from J, leaving 9 bases between. CDR3 residues: CASSYSGDGQPQHF. In DNA, the CDR3 is TGTGCCAGCAGTTACTCAGGGGATGGTCAGCCCCAGCATTTT.

The rearrangement joins TRBV7-2 to TRBJ1-6, with D unclear. The CDR3 runs to 15 residues. The germline gives CDR1 SGHTA, CDR2 FQGNSA. Trimming removed 1 base from V and 8 bases from J, with 12 bases in between. The CDR3 loop reads CASSLEIRRDSPLHF. The DNA of the CDR3 is TGTGCCAGCAGCTTAGAGATAAGGAGGGATTCACCCCTCCACTTT.

The rearrangement links TRBV5-1 to TRBJ2-1; 11 bases are shared with TRBD1. Germline trimming cut 4 bases from V and 7 bases from J; bases unmatched to any gene: 4. The CDR3 is 14 residues long. Germline CDR1 reads SGHRS; CDR2 reads YFSETQ. CDR3 sequence reads: CASSQDRGRNEQFF. Written as DNA, the CDR3 is TGCGCCAGCAGCCAGGACAGGGGGCGTAATGAGCAGTTCTTC. Combining the CDR3 with reference TRBV5-1 and TRBJ2-1 gives the whole variable domain KAGVTQTPRYLIKTRGQQVTLSCSPISGHRSVSWYQQTPGQGLQFLFEYFSETQRNKGNFPGRFSGRQFSNSRSEMNVSTLELGDSALYLCASSQDRGRNEQFFGPGTRLTVL.

With respect to this clonotype: The junction and the germline gene differ at one end; a read error may be behind it. The chain is built from TRBV7-2 and TRBJ2-5, with TRBD2 as a possible D gene (6 bases). The CDR3 is made up of 14 amino acids. Germline assignment: CDR1 SGHTA and CDR2 FQGNSA. The CDR3 is CASSQDTSKETQYF. The CDR3 region has the DNA TGCGCCAGCAGCCAAGATACTAGCAAAGAGACCCAGTACTTC.

There are a few counts of this clonotype. The J gene is TRBJ2-5, the V gene TRBV29-1, with TRBD2 matching over 8 bases. The CDR3 totals 16 residues. Germline V lookup: CDR1 SQVTM, CDR2 ANQGSEA. V lost 1 base, J lost 8 bases, and 15 bases stayed unmatched. The CDR3 spells CSVEAGGRTRGDTQYF. CDR3 nucleotides: TGCAGCGTTGAAGCGGGCGGGAGGACGAGAGGAGACACCCAGTACTTC.

V gene TRBV7-3 combines with J gene TRBJ2-3; 8 bases fit TRBD2. This CDR3 is 15 amino acids long. Germline-derived CDR1 and CDR2 are SGHTA and FQGTGA. Trimming removed 0 bases from V and 4 bases from J; junction bases left unmatched: 3. The CDR3 DNA sequence: TGTGCCAGCAGCTTAACTCGGGGGGGCCCAGATACGCAGTATTTT. It specifies CASSLTRGGPDTQYF.

This clonotype was found a few times. The CDR3 loop reads CASSEYGGSGTGELFF. CDR3 bases: TGTGCCAGCAGTGAATACGGGGGCAGTGGCACCGGGGAGCTGTTTTTT. The chain has TRBV25-1 and TRBJ2-2; D might be TRBD1 or TRBD2, each matching 6 bases. The V end was cut by 0 bases, the J end by 4 bases, with 12 bases between. The CDR3 is 16 amino acids. Germline-derived CDR1 and CDR2 are MGHDK and SYGVNS.

This clonotype appeared once. The V and J genes are TRBV7-3 and TRBJ2-5; 10 bases are a match to TRBD1. CDR1 is SGHTA, CDR2 FQGTGA, per germline. The CDR3 has 17 amino acids. V shed 5 bases and J 5 bases; nucleotides not matched to a gene: 14. CDR3 sequence (DNA): TGTGCCAGCAGCCCCGGACAGGGGGTACCGGGGATGGAGACCCAGTACTTC. This gives the protein CASSPGQGVPGMETQYF.

The chain carries TRBV7-2 and TRBJ2-7; unclear D gene. CDR3 length: 14 amino acids. The V end was cut by 4 bases, the J end by 0 bases, with 10 bases between. Per the germline V gene, CDR1 is SGHTA and CDR2 is FQGNSA. The CDR3 loop is CASSWATASYEQYF. DNA of the CDR3: TGTGCCAGCAGCTGGGCGACGGCCTCCTACGAGCAGTACTTC.

DNA of the CDR3: TGTGCCAGCAGTTCTCTTCAGGGACAGCCCCAGCATTTT. Its protein is CASSSLQGQPQHF. The chain links TRBV2 to TRBJ1-5; D perhaps matches TRBD1 (5 bases). There are 13 residues in the CDR3. CDR1 is SNHLY, CDR2 FYNNEI, per germline. V lost 5 bases, J lost 7 bases, and 12 bases lay in between.

This clonotype was picked up a small number of times. V gene TRBV6-1 combines with J gene TRBJ1-1, with TRBD1 as a possible D gene (5 bases). The V end was cut by 6 bases, the J end by 3 bases, with 17 bases between. The germline CDR1 and CDR2 sequences are MNHNS and SASEGT. The CDR3 totals 15 residues. CDR3 coding DNA: TGTGCCAGCAGCCCTAAGGCAGGGCGGCACACTGAAGCTTTCTTT. This gives the protein CASSPKAGRHTEAFF.

This clonotype was counted between two and nine times. The chain has TRBV6-1 and TRBJ2-6, with D possibly being TRBD1 (5 bases). Trimming cost V 7 bases and J 2 bases, with 15 bases left between them. CDR3 length: 16 residues. Germline lookup yields CDR1 MNHNS and CDR2 SASEGT. CDR3 residues: CASISPRATGANVLTF. In nucleotides, the CDR3 is TGTGCCAGCATCTCCCCCAGGGCTACTGGGGCCAACGTCCTGACTTTC.

This clonotype was detected a few times. The rearrangement joins TRBV6-1 to TRBJ2-1; TRBD2 matches 8 bases. The CDR3 runs to 15 residues. V lost 7 bases to trimming and J lost 6 bases; unmatched junction nucleotides: 11. The germline V gene has CDR1 MNHNS and CDR2 SASEGT. The CDR3 DNA follows: TGTGCCAGCAAATTAACGGGGGGGACGATCAATGAGCAGTTCTTC. It encodes CASKLTGGTINEQFF.

This chain uses TRBV7-2 with TRBJ1-4; 9 bases are shared with TRBD1. J gave up 7 bases and V 5 bases, and 5 bases lay outside the gene matches. Per germline, CDR1 SGHTA and CDR2 FQGNSA. The CDR3 spans 14 residues. The CDR3 loop is CASSRDREGEKLFF. The CDR3 nucleotides read TGTGCCAGCAGCCGGGACAGGGAGGGTGAAAAACTGTTTTTT.

The J gene is TRBJ2-3, the V gene TRBV6-5; no reliable D call. V lost 4 bases to trimming and J lost 2 bases, with 4 bases between them. Germline loops: CDR1 MNHEY, CDR2 SVGAGI. This CDR3 comprises 12 residues. CDR3 DNA sequence: TGTGCCAGCAGTTCGCTCACAGATACGCAGTATTTT. Translated: CASSSLTDTQYF.

The chain links TRBV20-1 to TRBJ1-2; tentatively, D is TRBD1 (5 bases). This CDR3 comprises 12 residues. Trimming took off 3 bases at V and 6 bases at J, with 11 bases between the two ends. The V gene's germline CDR1 is DFQATT and CDR2 SNEGSKA (reference sequence). The CDR3 here is CSARDRGDGYTF. The CDR3 DNA sequence: TGCAGTGCTAGGGATAGGGGAGATGGCTACACCTTC.

This sequence joins TRBV12-3 or TRBV12-4 and TRBJ2-3, with D unclear. The ends were cut back, 1 base at V and 8 bases at J, with 1 base in the middle. The CDR3 covers 10 residues. CDR3 sequence reads: CASSLGTQYF. The CDR3 DNA sequence: TGTGCCAGCAGTTTAGGTACGCAGTATTTT.

This clonotype was detected a few times. The CDR3 here is CATQREVAGSYNEQFF. CDR3 nucleotide sequence: TGTGCCACCCAGAGAGAGGTAGCGGGTTCCTACAATGAGCAGTTCTTC. The V gene is TRBV6-1, the J gene TRBJ2-1; TRBD2 matches 7 bases. This CDR3 region has 16 residues. The V gene end was trimmed by 10 bases and the J gene end by 1 base; junction bases not matched to a gene: 13. The germline gives CDR1 MNHNS, CDR2 SASEGT.

J is TRBJ1-2 and V is TRBV19, with 9 bases matching TRBD1. The V and J ends lost 4 bases and 7 bases, in that order; junction bases with no gene match: 7. From germline, CDR1 is LNHDA and CDR2 SQIVND (reference sequence). This CDR3 has 14 amino acids. The CDR3 nucleotides are TGTGCCAGTAGTACCCTGGGACAGGGCGGTGGCTACACCTTC. This codes for CASSTLGQGGGYTF.

This chain uses TRBV6-1 with TRBJ1-5, with a tentative D call TRBD1 (6 bases). CDR1 is MNHNS and CDR2 is SASEGT in the germline V gene. V lost 6 bases and J 0 bases, leaving 18 bases between the germline ends. The CDR3 has 17 residues. The CDR3 protein is CASRAGTPLYSNQPQHF. CDR3 nucleotides: TGTGCCAGCAGGGCTGGGACACCTCTATATAGCAATCAGCCCCAGCATTTT.

This clonotype was observed a single time. This CDR3 reads CASSRGVNSPLHF. The CDR3 region has the DNA TGTGCCAGCAGTAGGGGGGTTAACTCACCCCTCCACTTT. The J gene is TRBJ1-6, the V gene TRBV7-2; maybe TRBD1 (6 bases). The length of the CDR3 is 13 residues. Germline V gene sequence: CDR1 SGHTA, CDR2 FQGNSA. V lost 6 bases, J lost 10 bases, and 13 bases lay in between.

This sequence joins TRBV29-1 and TRBJ2-2; D gene ambiguous. Germline assignment: CDR1 SQVTM and CDR2 ANQGSEA. The ends were cut back, 4 bases at V and 4 bases at J, with 4 bases in the middle. The CDR3 extends over 11 amino acids. The CDR3 bases are TGCAGCGTTGGTGTCACCGGGGAGCTGTTTTTT. This gives the protein CSVGVTGELFF.

This clonotype was picked up a small number of times. V and J are TRBV20-1 and TRBJ2-7; D call uncertain. CDR1 and CDR2 (germline): DFQATT, SNEGSKA (reference sequence). CDR3 length: 13 residues. Trimming cost V 0 bases and J 4 bases, with 10 bases left between them. CDR3 nucleotide sequence: TGCAGTGCTAGAGATAACAGACCTTACGAGCAGTACTTC. Amino acids: CSARDNRPYEQYF.

The chain has TRBV6-5 and TRBJ1-1; tentatively, D is TRBD1 (5 bases). The V end lost 2 bases, the J end lost 1 base, and 11 bases lay between the germline ends. There are 15 residues in the CDR3. CDR1 and CDR2 (germline): MNHEY, SVGAGI. Written as DNA, the CDR3 is TGTGCCAGCAGTTACCAGGGTAGGTCGAACACTGAAGCTTTCTTT. Protein sequence: CASSYQGRSNTEAFF.